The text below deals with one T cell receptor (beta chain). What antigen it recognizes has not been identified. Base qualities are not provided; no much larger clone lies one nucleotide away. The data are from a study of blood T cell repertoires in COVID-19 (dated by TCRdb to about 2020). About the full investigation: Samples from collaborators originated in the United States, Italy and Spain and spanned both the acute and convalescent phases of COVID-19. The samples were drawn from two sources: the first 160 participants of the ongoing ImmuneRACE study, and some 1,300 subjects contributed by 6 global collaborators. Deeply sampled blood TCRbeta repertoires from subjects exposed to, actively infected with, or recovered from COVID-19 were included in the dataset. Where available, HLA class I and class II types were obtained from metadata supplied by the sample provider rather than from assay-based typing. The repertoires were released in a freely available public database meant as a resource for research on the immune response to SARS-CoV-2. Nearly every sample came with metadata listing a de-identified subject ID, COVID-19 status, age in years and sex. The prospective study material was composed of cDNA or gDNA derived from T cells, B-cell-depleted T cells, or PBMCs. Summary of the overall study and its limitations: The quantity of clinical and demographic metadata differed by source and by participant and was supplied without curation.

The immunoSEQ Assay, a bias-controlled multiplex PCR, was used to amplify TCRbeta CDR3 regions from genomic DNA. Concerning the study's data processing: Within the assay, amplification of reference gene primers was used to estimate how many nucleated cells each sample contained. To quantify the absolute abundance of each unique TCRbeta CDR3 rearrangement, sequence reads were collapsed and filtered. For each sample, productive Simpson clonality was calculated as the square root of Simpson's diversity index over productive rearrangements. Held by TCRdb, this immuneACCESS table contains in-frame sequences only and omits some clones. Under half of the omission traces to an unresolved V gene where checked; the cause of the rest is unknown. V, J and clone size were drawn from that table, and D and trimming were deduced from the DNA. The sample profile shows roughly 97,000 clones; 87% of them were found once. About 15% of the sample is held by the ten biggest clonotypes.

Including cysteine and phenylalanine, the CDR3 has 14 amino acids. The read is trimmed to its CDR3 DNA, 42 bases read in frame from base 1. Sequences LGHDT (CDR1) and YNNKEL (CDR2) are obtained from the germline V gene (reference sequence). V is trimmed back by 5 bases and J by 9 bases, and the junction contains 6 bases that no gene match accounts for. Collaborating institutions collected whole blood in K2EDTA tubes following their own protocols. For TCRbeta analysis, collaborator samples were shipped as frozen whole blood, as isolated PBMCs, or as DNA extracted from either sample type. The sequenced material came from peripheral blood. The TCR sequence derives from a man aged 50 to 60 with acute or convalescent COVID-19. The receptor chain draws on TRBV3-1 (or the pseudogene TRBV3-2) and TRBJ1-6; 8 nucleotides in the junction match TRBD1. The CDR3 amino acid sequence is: CASSSRQGSSPLHF. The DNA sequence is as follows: TGTGCCAGCAGCTCTCGACAGGGGTCTTCACCCCTCCACTTT.